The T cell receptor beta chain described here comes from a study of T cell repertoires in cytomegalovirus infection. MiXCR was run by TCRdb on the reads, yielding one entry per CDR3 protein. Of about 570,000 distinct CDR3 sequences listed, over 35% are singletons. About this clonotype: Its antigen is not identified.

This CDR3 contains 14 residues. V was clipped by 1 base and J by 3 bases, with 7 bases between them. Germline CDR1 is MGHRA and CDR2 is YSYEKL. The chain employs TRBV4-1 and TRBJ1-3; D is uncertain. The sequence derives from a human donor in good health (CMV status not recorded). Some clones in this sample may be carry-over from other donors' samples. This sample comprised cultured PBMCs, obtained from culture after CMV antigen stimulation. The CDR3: CASSQVGVGNTIYF. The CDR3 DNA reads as TGCGCCAGCAGCCAAGTCGGGGTTGGAAACACCATATATTTT.